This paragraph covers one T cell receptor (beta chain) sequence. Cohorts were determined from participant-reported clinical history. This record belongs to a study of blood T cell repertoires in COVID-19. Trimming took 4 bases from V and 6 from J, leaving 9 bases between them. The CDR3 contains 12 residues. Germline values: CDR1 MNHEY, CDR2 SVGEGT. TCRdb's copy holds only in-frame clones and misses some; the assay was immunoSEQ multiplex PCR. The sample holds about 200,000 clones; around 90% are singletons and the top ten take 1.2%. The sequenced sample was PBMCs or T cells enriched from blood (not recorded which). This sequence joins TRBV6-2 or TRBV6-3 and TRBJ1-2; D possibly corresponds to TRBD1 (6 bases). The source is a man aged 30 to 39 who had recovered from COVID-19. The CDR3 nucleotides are TGTGCCAGCAGTTGGGCAGGGGATGGCTACACCTTC. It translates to CASSWAGDGYTF.